The clone carrying this TCR beta chain was seen a single time. Its specificity is unknown. Pooled in the analysis were second doses at about 4 or about 12 weeks. This specimen belongs to a study of T cell responses to AZD1222 COVID-19 vaccine. Findings and limits, study-wide: The sample set comprised mostly white British donors with more females, and clonal diversity was possibly underestimated. AZD1222 recipients seropositive at baseline numbered only 5 or 6. No repertoire was sampled before or during the peak T cell response, only after it.

Measured with immunoSEQ multiplex PCR; TCRdb has only the in-frame clones, and not every one. The sample has 100,000 to 150,000 clones, around 80% seen once. Trimming shortened V by 2 bases and J by 0 bases, and 8 bases separated the two germline ends. Germline lookup yields CDR1 LGHDT and CDR2 YNNKEL (reference sequence). The CDR3 is made up of 16 amino acids. Sequenced here: peripheral blood, sampled 28 days after the second AZD1222 dose. The TCR originated in an adult who received the AZD1222 COVID-19 vaccine. The chain combines TRBV3-1 (or the pseudogene TRBV3-2) with TRBJ1-6, with D hard to call. CDR3 region: CASSQKESSYNSPLHF. In DNA form, the CDR3 reads TGTGCCAGCAGCCAAAAGGAAAGCTCCTATAATTCACCCCTCCACTTT.